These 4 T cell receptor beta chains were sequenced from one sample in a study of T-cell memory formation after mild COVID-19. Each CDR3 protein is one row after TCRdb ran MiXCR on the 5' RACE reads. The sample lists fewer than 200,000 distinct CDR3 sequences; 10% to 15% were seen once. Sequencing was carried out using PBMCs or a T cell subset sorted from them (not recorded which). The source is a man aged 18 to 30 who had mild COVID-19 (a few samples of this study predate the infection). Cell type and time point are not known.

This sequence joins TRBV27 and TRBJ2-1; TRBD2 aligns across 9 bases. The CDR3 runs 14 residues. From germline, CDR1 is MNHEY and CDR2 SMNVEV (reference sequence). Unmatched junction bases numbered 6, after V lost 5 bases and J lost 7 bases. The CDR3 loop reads CASSRVAGVNEQFF. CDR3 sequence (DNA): TGTGCCAGCAGTCGAGTAGCGGGGGTAAATGAGCAGTTCTTC.

This CDR3 is CASSYRQGRQETQYF. In DNA, the CDR3 is TGTGCCAGCAGCTACAGACAGGGGAGGCAAGAGACCCAGTACTTC. This sequence joins TRBV7-2 and TRBJ2-5, with 8 bases aligning to TRBD1. The CDR3 is 15 amino acids. Germline V gives CDR1 SGHTA, CDR2 FQGNSA. J lost 2 bases, V lost 4 bases, and 6 bases had no gene match.

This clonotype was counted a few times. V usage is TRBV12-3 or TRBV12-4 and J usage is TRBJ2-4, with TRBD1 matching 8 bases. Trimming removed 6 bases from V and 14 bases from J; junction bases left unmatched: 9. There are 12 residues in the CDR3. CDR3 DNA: TGTGCCAGCAGCCATGACAGGGGTGGGGAGTACTTC. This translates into CASSHDRGGEYF.

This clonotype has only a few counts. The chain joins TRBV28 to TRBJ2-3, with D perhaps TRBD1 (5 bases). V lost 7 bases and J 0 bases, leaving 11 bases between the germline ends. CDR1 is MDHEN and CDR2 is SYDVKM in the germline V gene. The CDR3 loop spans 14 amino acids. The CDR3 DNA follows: TGTGCCAGCACCCAGGGCGTTAGCACAGATACGCAGTATTTT. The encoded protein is CASTQGVSTDTQYF.